The 14 T cell receptor beta chains below all came from one sample that was sequenced in a study of shared clonotypes between healthy human individuals. TCRdb's table, derived via immunoSEQ multiplex PCR, lists solely in-frame clones and lacks some. The sample lists around 980,000 clones, about four fifths occurring once. Sample: memory CD4+ T cells from PBMCs. Regarding subset: CD45RA-negative fraction. These TCRs come from a man between 18 and 29 years old in good health. Some clones in this sample may be carry-over from other donors' samples.

The chain carries TRBV28 and TRBJ1-5; the D gene is possibly TRBD1 (5 bases). From germline, CDR1 is MDHEN and CDR2 SYDVKM. The CDR3 sequence is 13 residues long. The V end was cut by 5 bases, the J end by 7 bases, with 12 bases between. CDR3 nucleotide sequence: TGTGCCAGCAGTCCAGGGCCGCGGCAGCCCCAGCATTTT. Amino acid sequence: CASSPGPRQPQHF.

A single count supports this clone. DNA for the CDR3: TGTGCCAGCAGTTACTCGATTCGTCAGGCCGCAGATACGCAGTATTTT. Amino acid sequence: CASSYSIRQAADTQYF. The chain employs TRBV6-5 and TRBJ2-3; D is unresolved. The CDR3 length is 16 residues. Trimming pared 0 bases from V and 4 bases from J, leaving 14 bases between. The germline V gene encodes CDR1 MNHEY and CDR2 SVGAGI.

The rearrangement uses TRBV10-3 and TRBJ2-2; no clear D. Germline CDR1 and CDR2: ENHRY and SYGVKD. The V and J ends lost 2 bases and 6 bases respectively, with 10 bases between them. The CDR3 extends over 14 amino acids. DNA of the CDR3: TGTGCCATCAGTGAGGGCAGGACGCCCGGGGAGCTGTTTTTT. Amino acids: CAISEGRTPGELFF.

The chain employs TRBV5-8 and TRBJ1-1; no clear D gene. The V gene lost 4 bases and the J gene lost 1 base, with 8 bases spanning the gap. CDR1 and CDR2 from the germline V gene are SGHTS and YDEGEE. This CDR3 is 13 amino acids long. CDR3 protein: CASSRGRNTEAFF. The CDR3 bases are TGTGCCAGCAGCCGAGGGAGGAACACTGAAGCTTTCTTT. Looking up the rest from reference TRBV5-8 and TRBJ1-1 gives the full variable domain: EAGVTQSPTHLIKTRGQQATLRCSPISGHTSVYWYQQALGLGLQFLLWYDEGEERNRGNFPPRFSGRQFPNYSSELNVNALELEDSALYLCASSRGRNTEAFFGQGTRLTVV.

The chain couples TRBV28 to TRBJ1-2, with D perhaps matching TRBD1 (5 bases). From germline, CDR1 is MDHEN and CDR2 SYDVKM. V gave up 6 bases and J gave up 5 bases, with 19 bases separating them. The CDR3 sequence is 15 residues long. This chain's CDR3 is CASSLGGGVGYGYTF. In nucleotides, the CDR3 is TGTGCCAGCAGCCTTGGTGGGGGAGTAGGGTATGGCTACACCTTC.

This clone was detected only once. The chain combines TRBV7-2 with TRBJ2-3, with 8 bases aligning to TRBD2. This CDR3 is built from 15 residues. The germline V gene encodes CDR1 SGHTA and CDR2 FQGNSA. The junction had 9 bases not matched to a gene; V was cut back by 5 bases and J by 5 bases. The CDR3 loop reads CASSPGLVGGDTQYF. Written as DNA, the CDR3 is TGTGCCAGCAGCCCGGGACTAGTCGGTGGAGATACGCAGTATTTT.

V gene TRBV6-7 combines with J gene TRBJ1-2; 7 bases align to TRBD1. TRBV6-7 is sorted into the ORF group, with uncertain function. V lost 5 bases, J lost 5 bases, and 17 bases stayed unmatched. This CDR3 region has 17 residues. CDR3 in DNA: TGTGCCAGCAGTCAACCGGGACAGCCGATTGGGGAATATGGCTACACCTTC. Amino acids: CASSQPGQPIGEYGYTF.

This clone was observed once. This sequence joins TRBV7-3 and TRBJ2-1, with 12 bases fitting TRBD2. Germline CDR1 SGHTA, CDR2 FQGTGA. V gave up 5 bases and J gave up 7 bases; unmatched junction bases: 9. The CDR3 loop spans 16 amino acids. CDR3: CASSRPTSGSKNEQFF. The CDR3 region has the DNA TGTGCCAGCAGCCGCCCGACTAGCGGGAGTAAGAATGAGCAGTTCTTC.

V usage is TRBV5-4 and J usage is TRBJ2-7; 9 bases align to TRBD1. The CDR3 is made up of 14 amino acids. Germline V lookup: CDR1 SGHNT, CDR2 YYREEE (reference sequence). Trimming cost V 4 bases and J 3 bases; bases outside gene matches: 5. The CDR3 region has the DNA TGTGCCAGCAGCCAGGGACAGGGAAGCTACGAGCAGTACTTC. Translating it yields CASSQGQGSYEQYF.

This chain links TRBV2 with TRBJ1-1, with D maybe TRBD1 (6 bases). This CDR3 spans 17 amino acids. V lost 5 bases and J 4 bases, leaving 23 bases between the germline ends. CDR1 and CDR2 (germline): SNHLY, FYNNEI. The CDR3 is CASSPRGGGGLGTEAFF. CDR3 nucleotides: TGTGCCAGCAGTCCCCGAGGGGGAGGCGGGCTTGGCACTGAAGCTTTCTTT.

This clone came up once. The chain couples TRBV5-1 to TRBJ2-1, with 16 bases matching TRBD2. The germline CDR1 and CDR2 sequences are SGHRS and YFSETQ. This CDR3 region has 17 residues. V shed 3 bases and J 6 bases; nucleotides not matched to a gene: 6. The CDR3: CASSWGLAGGLGNEQFF. In nucleotides, the CDR3 is TGCGCCAGCAGCTGGGGACTAGCGGGAGGGCTTGGCAATGAGCAGTTCTTC.

A note on this clone: A much bigger clone sits one base away, suggesting this may be a read error. This sample also contains other DNA sequences that code for the same CDR3. The chain uses TRBV6-5 and TRBJ2-2; D ambiguous. This CDR3 comprises 14 residues. Trimming took 2 bases from V and 0 from J, leaving 4 bases between them. Germline loops: CDR1 MNHEY, CDR2 SVGAGI. DNA for the CDR3: TGTGCCAGCAGTTACGCGCCGAACACCGGGGAGCTGTTTTTT. Translating it yields CASSYAPNTGELFF.

The chain combines TRBV28 with TRBJ2-7, with D unresolved. The CDR3 is 10 amino acids. Germline V CDR1 and CDR2: MDHEN, SYDVKM. V was trimmed by 10 bases and J by 4 bases, leaving 8 bases between them. CDR3 DNA sequence: TGTGCCACCAGAAGTTACGAGCAGTACTTC. This codes for CATRSYEQYF.

V usage is TRBV9 and J usage is TRBJ1-4; D might be TRBD1 (5 bases). The CDR3 loop spans 15 amino acids. Trimming took off 5 bases at V and 3 bases at J, with 14 bases between the two ends. Germline assignment: CDR1 SGDLS and CDR2 YYNGEE. The CDR3 spells CASSVSGGSNEKLFF. The CDR3 DNA sequence: TGTGCCAGCAGTGTCAGTGGGGGATCTAATGAAAAACTGTTTTTT.